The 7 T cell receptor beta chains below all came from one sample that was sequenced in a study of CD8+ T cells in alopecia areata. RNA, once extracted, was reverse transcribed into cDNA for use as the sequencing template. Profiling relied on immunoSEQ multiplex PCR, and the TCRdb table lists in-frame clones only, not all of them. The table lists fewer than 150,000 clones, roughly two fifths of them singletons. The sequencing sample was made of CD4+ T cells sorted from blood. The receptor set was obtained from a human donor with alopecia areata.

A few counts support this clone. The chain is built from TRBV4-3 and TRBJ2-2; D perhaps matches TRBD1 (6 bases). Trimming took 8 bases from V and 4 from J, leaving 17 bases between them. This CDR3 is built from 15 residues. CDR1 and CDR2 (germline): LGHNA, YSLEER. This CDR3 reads CASGTGTTGTGELFF. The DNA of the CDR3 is TGCGCCAGCGGGACCGGGACAACTGGCACCGGGGAGCTGTTTTTT.

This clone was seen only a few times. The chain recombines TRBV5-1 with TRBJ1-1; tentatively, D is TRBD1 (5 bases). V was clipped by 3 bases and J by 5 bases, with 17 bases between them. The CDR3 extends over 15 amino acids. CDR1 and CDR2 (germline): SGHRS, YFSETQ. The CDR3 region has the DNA TGCGCCAGCAGCTCCATGGAAAGCTGGGGGACTGAAGCTTTCTTT. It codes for CASSSMESWGTEAFF.

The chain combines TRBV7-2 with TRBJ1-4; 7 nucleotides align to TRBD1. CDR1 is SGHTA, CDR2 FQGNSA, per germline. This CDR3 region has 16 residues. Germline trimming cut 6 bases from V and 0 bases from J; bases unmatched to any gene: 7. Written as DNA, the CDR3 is TGTGCCAGCAGTCGACAGGGTGGTGCAACTAATGAAAAACTGTTTTTT. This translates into CASSRQGGATNEKLFF.

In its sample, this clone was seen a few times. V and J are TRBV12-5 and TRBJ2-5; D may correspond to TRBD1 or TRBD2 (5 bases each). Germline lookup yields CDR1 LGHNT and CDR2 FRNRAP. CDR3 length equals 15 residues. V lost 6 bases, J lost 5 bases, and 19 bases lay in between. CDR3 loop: CASGPPSQGVETQYF. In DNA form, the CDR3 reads TGTGCTAGTGGCCCCCCTAGTCAGGGAGTGGAGACCCAGTACTTC.

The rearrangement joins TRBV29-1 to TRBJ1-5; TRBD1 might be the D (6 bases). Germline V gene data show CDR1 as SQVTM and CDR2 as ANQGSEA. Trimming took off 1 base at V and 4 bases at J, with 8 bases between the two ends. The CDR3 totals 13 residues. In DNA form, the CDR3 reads TGCAGCGTTGAAGGGACAGCTAATCAGCCCCAGCATTTT. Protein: CSVEGTANQPQHF.

The CDR3 is CASSQGPTGSYEQYF. CDR3 DNA: TGTGCCAGCAGCCAAGGGCCCACAGGCTCCTACGAGCAGTACTTC. V and J are TRBV7-2 and TRBJ2-7, with a tentative D call TRBD1 (5 bases). The V and J ends lost 5 bases and 0 bases respectively, with 14 bases between them. This CDR3 is 15 amino acids long. Germline V lookup: CDR1 SGHTA, CDR2 FQGNSA.

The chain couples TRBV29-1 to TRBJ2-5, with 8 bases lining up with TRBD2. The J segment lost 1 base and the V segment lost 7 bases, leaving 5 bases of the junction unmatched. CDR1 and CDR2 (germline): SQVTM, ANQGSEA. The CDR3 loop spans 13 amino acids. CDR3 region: CSAGGGGQETQYF. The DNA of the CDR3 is TGCAGCGCGGGAGGGGGTGGCCAAGAGACCCAGTACTTC.